Below are 20 T cell receptor beta chains sequenced from a single sample in a study of vaccination effects on CD4 cells after COVID-19. The culture ran for under eleven days, and then CD4+ T cells were isolated. Participants completed two doses of the BNT162b2 or mRNA-1273 vaccine. TCRdb's table, derived via immunoSEQ multiplex PCR, lists solely in-frame clones and lacks some. The data contain about 57,000 clones, approximately 81% of them singletons. For these TCRs, the target antigens are not known. The sample was CD4+ T cells from PBMCs cultured without peptide, taken after COVID-19 vaccination. These receptor sequences come from a human donor who received a COVID-19 vaccine.

This clone showed up just once. The J gene is TRBJ1-1, the V gene TRBV30; D call uncertain. CDR1 is GTSNPN and CDR2 is SVGIG in the germline V gene (reference sequence). The CDR3 is made up of 12 amino acids. The V end was cut by 4 bases, the J end by 8 bases, with 14 bases between. The CDR3 loop is CAWTDGVQEAFF. The CDR3 DNA sequence: TGTGCCTGGACCGACGGAGTTCAGGAAGCTTTCTTT.

The chain joins TRBV28 to TRBJ1-4; 9 bases are a match to TRBD1. V shed 6 bases, J shed 5 bases, and the junction held 4 bases outside the gene matches. Germline CDR1 MDHEN, CDR2 SYDVKM. The CDR3 extends over 14 amino acids. CDR3 in DNA: TGTGCCAGCAGGACGGACAGGGGAAATGAAAAACTGTTTTTT. Residues: CASRTDRGNEKLFF.

The sample holds a few counts of this clone. The V call is TRBV30, the J call TRBJ1-2; D ambiguous. With 8 bases removed from V and 8 bases from J, the gap between germline ends came to 6 bases. The CDR3 consists of 8 residues. CDR1 and CDR2 (germline): GTSNPN, SVGIG (reference sequence). The CDR3 is CALEGYTF. CDR3 DNA sequence: TGTGCCCTAGAGGGCTACACCTTC.

The CDR3 loop reads CASSLDTSYEQYF. CDR3 nucleotides: TGTGCCAGCAGCTTGGACACATCCTACGAGCAGTACTTC. J is TRBJ2-7 and V is TRBV7-8; perhaps TRBD1 as D (5 bases). The V gene's germline CDR1 is SGHVS and CDR2 FQNEAQ. The CDR3 has 13 residues. With 3 bases removed from V and 1 base from J, the gap between germline ends came to 7 bases.

This chain uses TRBV6-2 or TRBV6-3 with TRBJ2-4, with D hard to call. The V end was cut by 5 bases, the J end by 6 bases, with 11 bases between. The V gene's germline CDR1 is MNHEY and CDR2 SVGEGT. This CDR3 is built from 13 residues. The CDR3 region has the DNA TGTGCCAGCAGTCTGAACACGCCAAACATTCAGTACTTC. Its translation is CASSLNTPNIQYF.

V usage is TRBV2 and J usage is TRBJ2-7, with unresolved D. There are 13 residues in the CDR3. V dropped 6 bases and J dropped 7 bases, with 16 bases sitting between them. Germline V gives CDR1 SNHLY, CDR2 FYNNEI. The CDR3 DNA reads as TGTGCCAGCAGCCTCCTTTCGATGGGAGAGCAGTACTTC. It translates to CASSLLSMGEQYF.

The V call is TRBV6-5, the J call TRBJ1-2; 8 positions agree with TRBD1. The CDR3 runs 13 residues. Germline V gene data show CDR1 as MNHEY and CDR2 as SVGAGI. Germline trimming cut 6 bases from V and 0 bases from J; bases unmatched to any gene: 0. The CDR3 here is CASRTGANYGYTF. The CDR3 bases are TGTGCCAGCAGGACAGGGGCTAACTATGGCTACACCTTC.

V usage is TRBV7-7 and J usage is TRBJ1-6; D gene ambiguous. Germline V CDR1 and CDR2: SSHAT, FNYEAQ (reference sequence). The length of the CDR3 is 12 residues. CDR3 protein: CANRRPKSPLHF. CDR3 sequence (DNA): TGTGCTAATCGCCGGCCTAAATCACCCCTCCACTTT.

The chain has TRBV5-1 and TRBJ1-3; TRBD1 matches at 9 bases. The J segment lost 4 bases and the V segment lost 4 bases, leaving 12 bases of the junction unmatched. The CDR3 has 17 residues. Germline-derived CDR1 and CDR2 are SGHRS and YFSETQ. CDR3 sequence reads: CASSPKKQGARGNTIYF. CDR3 in DNA: TGCGCCAGCAGCCCCAAAAAACAGGGGGCAAGGGGAAACACCATATATTTT.

The rearrangement joins TRBV20-1 to TRBJ1-4; D is unresolved. The length of the CDR3 is 15 residues. V lost 3 bases and J 4 bases, leaving 15 bases between the germline ends. CDR1 is DFQATT and CDR2 is SNEGSKA in the germline V gene (reference sequence). CDR3 amino acids: CSASNYLNGNEKLFF. The CDR3 DNA follows: TGCAGTGCTAGTAACTACTTGAACGGTAATGAAAAACTGTTTTTT.

This clone was counted a single time. This chain connects TRBV3-1 (or the pseudogene TRBV3-2) to TRBJ1-3, with D possibly being TRBD1 (6 bases). The CDR3 loop spans 14 amino acids. Trimming shortened V by 1 base and J by 2 bases, and 6 bases separated the two germline ends. The germline CDR1 and CDR2 sequences are LGHDT and YNNKEL (reference sequence). The CDR3 here is CASSQAGAGNTIYF. In DNA, the CDR3 is TGTGCCAGCAGCCAAGCAGGGGCTGGAAACACCATATATTTT.

The chain links TRBV9 to TRBJ2-2; D is ambiguous. Germline CDR1 SGDLS, CDR2 YYNGEE. The ends were cut back, 1 base at V and 4 bases at J, with 14 bases in the middle. The CDR3 is 16 residues long. As DNA, the CDR3 is TGTGCCAGCAGCGTAAGTAGCCACGGTCCCACCGGGGAGCTGTTTTTT. This sequence encodes CASSVSSHGPTGELFF. The entire variable domain, with the rest obtained from reference TRBV9 and TRBJ2-2, is as follows: DSGVTQTPKHLITATGQRVTLRCSPRSGDLSVYWYQQSLDQGLQFLIQYYNGEERAKGNILERFSAQQFPDLHSELNLSSLELGDSALYFCASSVSSHGPTGELFFGEGSRLTVL.

The gene calls are TRBV5-6 and TRBJ2-1, with D unclear. Trimming removed 3 bases from V and 6 bases from J, with 7 bases in between. The CDR3 length is 12 residues. Per the germline V gene, CDR1 is SGHDT and CDR2 is YYEEEE. The CDR3 DNA sequence: TGTGCCAGCAGCTCCCTCACCAATGAGCAGTTCTTC. Protein sequence: CASSSLTNEQFF.

The chain carries TRBV3-1 (or the pseudogene TRBV3-2) and TRBJ1-3; D unresolved. This CDR3 is built from 14 residues. Trimming removed 1 base at V and 5 bases at J, with 9 bases between. Germline CDR1 LGHDT, CDR2 YNNKEL (reference sequence). Here the CDR3 DNA reads TGTGCCAGCAGCCAAGGTGAGGGCAGAAACACCATATATTTT. The encoded protein is CASSQGEGRNTIYF.

V is TRBV5-1 and J is TRBJ1-1; 10 bases align to TRBD1. V lost 3 bases, J lost 1 base, and 0 bases stayed unmatched. Germline CDR1 reads SGHRS; CDR2 reads YFSETQ. The CDR3 is 14 amino acids. The CDR3 sequence is CASSWDRGNTEAFF. The DNA for the CDR3 is TGCGCCAGCAGCTGGGACAGGGGGAACACTGAAGCTTTCTTT.

In this sample, this clone turned up a few times. This chain connects TRBV5-1 to TRBJ2-2; D ambiguous. The CDR3 consists of 16 residues. V was cut by 1 base and J by 1 base, with 11 bases left in between. Germline loops: CDR1 SGHRS, CDR2 YFSETQ. The CDR3 loop is CASSLRDIWNTGELFF. In DNA form, the CDR3 reads TGCGCCAGCAGCTTGAGGGATATTTGGAACACCGGGGAGCTGTTTTTT.

This clone was detected only once. This chain joins TRBV28 and TRBJ2-5; D is unresolved. The CDR3 runs to 17 residues. Germline-derived CDR1 and CDR2 are MDHEN and SYDVKM. Trimming pared 5 bases from V and 1 base from J, leaving 20 bases between. The CDR3 DNA reads TGTGCCAGCAGTACCCGGGCCTCGCCCACCCCCCAAGAGACCCAGTACTTC. This gives the protein CASSTRASPTPQETQYF.

V and J are TRBV18 and TRBJ1-3; TRBD1 might be the D (6 bases). The V gene lost 3 bases and the J gene lost 2 bases, with 11 bases spanning the gap. The length of the CDR3 is 15 residues. Per germline, CDR1 KGHSH and CDR2 LQKENI. The CDR3 coding sequence is TGTGCCAGCTCACCTCAGGGGATGCCTGGAAACACCATATATTTT. Encoded protein: CASSPQGMPGNTIYF.

The rearrangement uses TRBV25-1 and TRBJ1-6; D is ambiguous. V was clipped by 6 bases and J by 9 bases, with 9 bases between them. This CDR3 is built from 12 residues. Germline CDR1 reads MGHDK; CDR2 reads SYGVNS. CDR3 region: CASRISISPLHF. The DNA of the CDR3 is TGTGCCAGCAGGATAAGTATTTCACCCCTCCACTTT.

The chain recombines TRBV5-1 with TRBJ2-7; 8 bases map to TRBD1. The CDR3 is 13 amino acids. V lost 4 bases to trimming and J lost 5 bases; unmatched junction nucleotides: 5. Germline V gene lookup returns CDR1 SGHRS and CDR2 YFSETQ. As DNA, the CDR3 is TGCGCCAGCAGCCTGGACAGGGTGAACGAGCAGTACTTC. Encoded protein: CASSLDRVNEQYF.